The following is a T cell receptor (beta chain) sequence with its context. Its target antigen remains unknown. Per-base quality was not reported, and no clone a single base away is much larger than it. This sample stems from a study of shared T cell receptors in the human thymus (TCRdb year 2021). Broadly, across the study: The study investigated the way shared, self-reactive T-cell receptor alpha chains are produced in the human thymus.

Its CDR3 holds 16 amino acids, cysteine through phenylalanine. This entry keeps only the CDR3 DNA: 48 bases, framed from base 1. V ends up 2 bases short and J 0 bases short, with an unmatched junction base count of 4. From the germline V gene, CDR1 is MNHNS and CDR2 is SASEGT. Library construction relied on the immunoSEQ multiplex PCR assay. Sourced from immuneACCESS, this table was stored by TCRdb with only in-frame sequences that have V and J called. A share of the clones is absent; for the studies checked, an unresolved V gene accounts for under half, and the remainder has no known explanation. A total of 650,000 to 950,000 clones appear in this sample, approximately 85% of them only once. The ten largest clones add up to over 0.008% of the sample. These same records also appear under a second study, on human thymus T cells. Looking at the second paper: Immunologically healthy infants undergoing open corrective cardiac surgery for congenital heart defects in Finland were used as donors. Thymus tissue was collected as surgical resects that were removed during corrective cardiac surgery. Biased V and J gene segment usage appeared to be present in both thymic and peripheral blood repertoires. According to the related research, thymic TCR repertoires were highly overlapping among unrelated individuals. TCR alpha and beta repertoires from about eight infant thymus samples and a few related peripheral blood samples were characterized in the study. Donor ages ranging from 7 to 244 days were recorded, and about six male and two female infants were included in the cohort. Thymocytes were freed from the tissue by mechanical means and kept at -70 degrees C as pellets of roughly 8.5-30 million cells. A QIAsymphony instrument was used to extract genomic DNA from frozen cell pellets. The immunoSEQ multiplex PCR assay was used to amplify the TCRB and TCRAD loci from a standardized quantity of quality-controlled genomic DNA. The amplicons covered the V(D)J region and were long enough to include the CDR3 and to identify the V and J genes. Amplicon sequencing was performed on an Illumina platform through the commercial immunoSEQ service. Corrections for primer bias and sequencing errors followed previously described methods, while TCRAD and TCRB definitions were based on the IMGT database. Repertoires were analysed with immunoSEQ Analyzer 3.0 and VDJTools, covering basic statistics, V/J segment usage, diversity estimates, rarefaction and pairwise overlap. Chao1, ChaoE, Efron-Thisted, Shannon and inverse Simpson indices were used to estimate diversity, which was also estimated on datasets down-sampled to the smallest sample. For repertoire overlap, CDR3 nucleotide sequence, V gene and J gene had to match strictly, and clustering was done by Jaccard-based multidimensional scaling. On average, around 810,000 unique TCRB clonotypes were obtained from thymus samples, compared with about 84,000 from blood samples.

The chain is assembled from TRBV6-1 and TRBJ2-1; 7 middle bases align to TRBD1. The sample consisted of thymocytes. This sequence originates from a girl under three years old with a congenital heart defect. Donor details come from another sample of the same person, matched by shared clones. This receptor has the CDR3 CASSELTGSSYNEQFF. The base sequence is TGTGCCAGCAGTGAATTGACAGGGAGCTCCTACAATGAGCAGTTCTTC.